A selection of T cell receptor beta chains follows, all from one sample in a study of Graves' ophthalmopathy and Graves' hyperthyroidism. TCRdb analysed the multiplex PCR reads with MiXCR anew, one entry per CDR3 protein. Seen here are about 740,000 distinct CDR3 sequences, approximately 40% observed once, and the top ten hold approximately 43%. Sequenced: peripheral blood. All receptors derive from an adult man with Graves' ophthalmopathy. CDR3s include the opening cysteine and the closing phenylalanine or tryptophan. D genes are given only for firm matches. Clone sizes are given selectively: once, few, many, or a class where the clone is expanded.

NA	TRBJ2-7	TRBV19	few	TGTGCCAGTAGTAGTCGGACAGAGCCTTACGAGCAGTACTTC	CASSSRTEPYEQYF
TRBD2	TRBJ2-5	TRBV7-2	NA	TGTGCCAGCAGCGTAGAGGTGGCGGGGGAAGCTGAGACCCAGTACTTC	CASSVEVAGEAETQYF
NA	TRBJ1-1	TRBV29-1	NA	TGCAGCGTTACCCGTGCTCAAGCTTTCTTT	CSVTRAQAFF
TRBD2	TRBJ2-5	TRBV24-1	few	TGTGCCACCAGTGATAGGGGACTAGCGGAAGAGACCCAGTACTTC	CATSDRGLAEETQYF
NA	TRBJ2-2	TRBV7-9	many	TGTGCCAGCAGCCTATACCTCAGGGACACCGGGGAGCTGTTTTTT	CASSLYLRDTGELFF
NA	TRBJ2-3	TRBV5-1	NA	TGCGCCAGCAGCTTCCGGGCGCACGATACGCAGTATTTT	CASSFRAHDTQYF
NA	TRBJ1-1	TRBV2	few	TGTGCCAGCAGTTTACCGGGCACGAACACTGAAGCTTTCTTT	CASSLPGTNTEAFF
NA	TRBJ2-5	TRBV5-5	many	TGTGCCAGCAGCTTGTTCGCTCTCCAAGAGACCCAGTACTTC	CASSLFALQETQYF
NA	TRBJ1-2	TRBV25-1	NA	TGTGCCAGCAGTGCTAGACTCCAGGTTAACTATGGCTACACCTTC	CASSARLQVNYGYTF
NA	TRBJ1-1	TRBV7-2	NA	TGTGCCAGCAGCCGACCGAAGGGGGGCACTGAAGCTTTCTTT	CASSRPKGGTEAFF
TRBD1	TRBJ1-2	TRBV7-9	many	TGTGCCAGCAGCTTAGGACAGGGGAGGAACTATGGCTACACCTTC	CASSLGQGRNYGYTF
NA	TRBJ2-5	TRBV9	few	TGTGCCAGCAGCGTACAGGGGTTGGGGTTTGAGACCCAGTACTTC	CASSVQGLGFETQYF
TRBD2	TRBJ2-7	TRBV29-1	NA	TGCAGCGTTCCAAGCGGGGGGTACGAGCAGTACTTC	CSVPSGGYEQYF
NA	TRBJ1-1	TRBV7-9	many	TGTGCCAGCAGCTCGACAGTGAACACTGAAGCTTTCTTT	CASSSTVNTEAFF
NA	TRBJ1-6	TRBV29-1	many	TGCAGCGTTGAAATAGCAGGGCCGAATTCACCCCTCCACTTT	CSVEIAGPNSPLHF
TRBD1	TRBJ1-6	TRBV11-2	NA	TGTGCCAGCAGGCCAGGGGACAGGGGTAATTCACCCCTCCACTTT	CASRPGDRGNSPLHF
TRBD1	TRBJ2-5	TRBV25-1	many	TGTGCCAGCAGTGAACCGGGACAGGGGGGTGAGACCCAGTACTTC	CASSEPGQGGETQYF
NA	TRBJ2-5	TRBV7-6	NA	TGTGCCAGCAGTTGGTCGCGGGGGCACCAAGAGACCCAGTACTTC	CASSWSRGHQETQYF
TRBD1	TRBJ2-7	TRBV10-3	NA	TGTGCCAGCAGCCAACAACGACAGGGTGACTCCTACGAGCAGTACTTC	CASSQQRQGDSYEQYF
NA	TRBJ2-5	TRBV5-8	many	TGTGCCAGCAGCTCCTCCAAACAGGGCTCCCGGGAGACCCAGTACTTC	CASSSSKQGSRETQYF